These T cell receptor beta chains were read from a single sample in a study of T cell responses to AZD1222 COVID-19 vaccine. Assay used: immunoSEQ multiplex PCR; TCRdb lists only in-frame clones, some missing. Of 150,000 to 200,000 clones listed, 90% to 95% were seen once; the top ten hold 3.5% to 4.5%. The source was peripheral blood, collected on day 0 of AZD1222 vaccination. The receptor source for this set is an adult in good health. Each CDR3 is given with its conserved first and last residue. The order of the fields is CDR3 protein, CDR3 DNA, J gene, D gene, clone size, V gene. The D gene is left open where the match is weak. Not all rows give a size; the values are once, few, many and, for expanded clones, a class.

cdr3_aa: CASSSSDEQFF
cdr3_nt: TGCGCCAGCAGCTCGAGTGATGAGCAGTTCTTC
j_call: TRBJ2-1
d_call: .
clone_size: .
v_call: TRBV5-1

cdr3_aa: CASSFYTAGYTF
cdr3_nt: TGTGCCAGCAGCTTTTACACGGCTGGCTACACCTTC
j_call: TRBJ1-2
d_call: .
clone_size: .
v_call: TRBV5-4

cdr3_aa: CASSWGGNYGYTF
cdr3_nt: TGTGCCAGCAGCTGGGGGGGTAACTATGGCTACACCTTC
j_call: TRBJ1-2
d_call: .
clone_size: .
v_call: TRBV5-5

cdr3_aa: CAISDPNRENTEAFF
cdr3_nt: TGTGCCATCAGTGATCCCAACAGGGAGAACACTGAAGCTTTCTTT
j_call: TRBJ1-1
d_call: .
clone_size: .
v_call: TRBV10-3

cdr3_aa: CASSRQRGLDEQFF
cdr3_nt: TGTGCCAGCTCACGGCAGAGGGGGCTCGATGAGCAGTTCTTC
j_call: TRBJ2-1
d_call: TRBD1
clone_size: .
v_call: TRBV18

cdr3_aa: CASSAGGSNQPQHF
cdr3_nt: TGTGCCAGCAGTGCGGGGGGATCCAATCAGCCCCAGCATTTT
j_call: TRBJ1-5
d_call: .
clone_size: .
v_call: TRBV25-1

cdr3_aa: CASSVGGRYEQYF
cdr3_nt: TGTGCCAGCAGTGTAGGGGGCCGTTACGAGCAGTACTTC
j_call: TRBJ2-7
d_call: TRBD1
clone_size: .
v_call: TRBV2

cdr3_aa: CASSPNAPNTEAFF
cdr3_nt: TGTGCCAGCAGCCCCAACGCTCCGAACACTGAAGCTTTCTTT
j_call: TRBJ1-1
d_call: .
clone_size: .
v_call: TRBV11-1

cdr3_aa: CASSLGIKGNTIYF
cdr3_nt: TGTGCCAGCAGTTTAGGGATCAAGGGTAACACCATATATTTT
j_call: TRBJ1-3
d_call: .
clone_size: .
v_call: TRBV11-2

cdr3_aa: CASSSQGFSNTIYF
cdr3_nt: TGTGCCAGCAGTTCACAGGGGTTTAGTAACACCATATATTTT
j_call: TRBJ1-3
d_call: TRBD1
clone_size: .
v_call: TRBV27

cdr3_aa: CATSPGDDYGYTF
cdr3_nt: TGTGCCACCAGCCCCGGCGATGACTATGGCTACACCTTC
j_call: TRBJ1-2
d_call: .
clone_size: .
v_call: TRBV15

cdr3_aa: CASSEVNRVRVEAFF
cdr3_nt: TGTGCCAGCAGTGAAGTCAACAGGGTCAGGGTTGAAGCTTTCTTT
j_call: TRBJ1-1
d_call: .
clone_size: once
v_call: TRBV6-1

cdr3_aa: CASSPSPGINYGYTF
cdr3_nt: TGTGCCAGCAGCCCATCACCGGGGATAAACTATGGCTACACCTTC
j_call: TRBJ1-2
d_call: .
clone_size: .
v_call: TRBV3-1/TRBV3-2

cdr3_aa: CASSWYADPPGELFF
cdr3_nt: TGTGCCAGCAGCTGGTATGCAGATCCTCCCGGGGAGCTGTTTTTT
j_call: TRBJ2-2
d_call: .
clone_size: .
v_call: TRBV7-9

cdr3_aa: CASSRLGTSGIPEQYF
cdr3_nt: TGTGCCAGCAGTCGACTCGGGACTAGCGGGATCCCCGAGCAGTACTTC
j_call: TRBJ2-7
d_call: TRBD2
clone_size: .
v_call: TRBV14

cdr3_aa: CASYRGMSTEAFF
cdr3_nt: TGTGCCAGCTACCGGGGTATGAGCACTGAAGCTTTCTTT
j_call: TRBJ1-1
d_call: .
clone_size: .
v_call: TRBV6-5

cdr3_aa: CASSQVIRGRNEKLFF
cdr3_nt: TGCGCCAGCAGCCAAGTGATAAGGGGCAGGAATGAAAAACTGTTTTTT
j_call: TRBJ1-4
d_call: .
clone_size: .
v_call: TRBV4-1

cdr3_aa: CASSYSGYSNQPQHF
cdr3_nt: TGTGCCAGCAGTTACTCCGGATATAGCAATCAGCCCCAGCATTTT
j_call: TRBJ1-5
d_call: .
clone_size: .
v_call: TRBV6-2/TRBV6-3

cdr3_aa: CASSLEPLTSSEAFF
cdr3_nt: TGTGCCAGCAGCTTAGAGCCCCTTACCTCCTCCGAAGCTTTCTTT
j_call: TRBJ1-1
d_call: .
clone_size: .
v_call: TRBV11-2

cdr3_aa: CSVVTAEKLFF
cdr3_nt: TGCAGCGTTGTAACAGCTGAAAAACTGTTTTTT
j_call: TRBJ1-4
d_call: .
clone_size: .
v_call: TRBV29-1

cdr3_aa: CASSITRGAVQPQHF
cdr3_nt: TGTGCCAGTAGTATAACAAGGGGGGCGGTTCAGCCCCAGCATTTT
j_call: TRBJ1-5
d_call: .
clone_size: .
v_call: TRBV19

cdr3_aa: CASSYLREGVDEQYF
cdr3_nt: TGTGCCAGCAGTTACTTGCGGGAGGGTGTCGACGAGCAGTACTTC
j_call: TRBJ2-7
d_call: TRBD2
clone_size: .
v_call: TRBV6-2/TRBV6-3

cdr3_aa: CASSESGGADYYGYTF
cdr3_nt: TGTGCCAGCAGTGAATCGGGCGGGGCGGATTATTATGGCTACACCTTC
j_call: TRBJ1-2
d_call: .
clone_size: .
v_call: TRBV25-1

cdr3_aa: CASSSQGAGELFF
cdr3_nt: TGTGCCAGCAGTTCACAGGGGGCCGGGGAGCTGTTTTTT
j_call: TRBJ2-2
d_call: TRBD1
clone_size: .
v_call: TRBV7-9

cdr3_aa: CASSLGVEAGGRETQYF
cdr3_nt: TGTGCCAGCAGTTTAGGGGTTGAAGCGGGAGGTCGCGAGACCCAGTACTTC
j_call: TRBJ2-5
d_call: TRBD2
clone_size: .
v_call: TRBV28

cdr3_aa: CASRDFVRGIRNSPLHF
cdr3_nt: TGTGCCAGCAGAGACTTTGTCCGGGGGATAAGGAATTCACCCCTCCACTTT
j_call: TRBJ1-6
d_call: .
clone_size: .
v_call: TRBV6-4

cdr3_aa: CASRVRGTGELFF
cdr3_nt: TGTGCCAGCAGGGTTCGGGGGACCGGGGAGCTGTTTTTT
j_call: TRBJ2-2
d_call: .
clone_size: .
v_call: TRBV6-6

cdr3_aa: CASSLGLPGNTIYF
cdr3_nt: TGTGCCAGCAGCCTGGGACTGCCTGGAAACACCATATATTTT
j_call: TRBJ1-3
d_call: .
clone_size: .
v_call: TRBV5-6

cdr3_aa: CASSSAWSGGGIQYF
cdr3_nt: TGCGCCAGCAGCTCCGCCTGGAGCGGGGGAGGCATTCAGTACTTC
j_call: TRBJ2-4
d_call: TRBD2
clone_size: .
v_call: TRBV5-1

cdr3_aa: CSVERLGGSSYEQYF
cdr3_nt: TGCAGCGTTGAACGTCTGGGCGGTAGCTCCTACGAGCAGTACTTC
j_call: TRBJ2-7
d_call: .
clone_size: few
v_call: TRBV29-1

cdr3_aa: CASSLRDRTENSPLHF
cdr3_nt: TGTGCCAGCTCACTCCGGGACAGGACGGAAAATTCACCCCTCCACTTT
j_call: TRBJ1-6
d_call: TRBD1
clone_size: .
v_call: TRBV18

cdr3_aa: CASSPIGGGAGAFF
cdr3_nt: TGTGCCAGCAGCCCAATCGGCGGAGGGGCAGGAGCTTTCTTT
j_call: TRBJ1-1
d_call: .
clone_size: .
v_call: TRBV6-5

cdr3_aa: CASSSPGGSGETQYF
cdr3_nt: TGTGCCAGCAGCTCGCCAGGGGGCTCGGGAGAGACCCAGTACTTC
j_call: TRBJ2-5
d_call: TRBD1
clone_size: .
v_call: TRBV5-8

cdr3_aa: CASSHGASGRESPFGEQYF
cdr3_nt: TGTGCCAGCAGTCACGGGGCTAGCGGGAGGGAGAGTCCTTTTGGAGAGCAGTACTTC
j_call: TRBJ2-7
d_call: TRBD2
clone_size: once
v_call: TRBV6-6

cdr3_aa: CASSLRPANTEAFF
cdr3_nt: TGTGCCAGCAGCTTGCGGCCCGCAAACACTGAAGCTTTCTTT
j_call: TRBJ1-1
d_call: .
clone_size: once
v_call: TRBV5-4

cdr3_aa: CASSVRQGVEGYTF
cdr3_nt: TGCGCCAGCAGCGTGAGACAGGGGGTAGAAGGCTACACCTTC
j_call: TRBJ1-2
d_call: TRBD1
clone_size: .
v_call: TRBV4-1

cdr3_aa: CASSDLWLKEQFF
cdr3_nt: TGTGCCAGCAGTGATCTGTGGCTAAAGGAGCAGTTCTTC
j_call: TRBJ2-1
d_call: .
clone_size: .
v_call: TRBV6-4

cdr3_aa: CASRPGTGGALWSRYEQYF
cdr3_nt: TGTGCCAGCAGACCCGGGACAGGGGGCGCCCTATGGTCCCGCTACGAGCAGTACTTC
j_call: TRBJ2-7
d_call: TRBD1
clone_size: .
v_call: TRBV5-4

cdr3_aa: CASSYSRDRARNIQYF
cdr3_nt: TGTGCCAGCAGTTACTCCCGGGACAGGGCCCGAAACATTCAGTACTTC
j_call: TRBJ2-4
d_call: TRBD1
clone_size: .
v_call: TRBV6-5

cdr3_aa: CASQPGQTYNSPLHF
cdr3_nt: TGTGCCAGCCAACCGGGACAGACGTATAATTCACCCCTCCACTTT
j_call: TRBJ1-6
d_call: TRBD1
clone_size: .
v_call: TRBV5-5

cdr3_aa: CASSAVEGTEAFF
cdr3_nt: TGTGCCAGCAGTGCCGTAGAGGGGACTGAAGCTTTCTTT
j_call: TRBJ1-1
d_call: .
clone_size: .
v_call: TRBV6-4

cdr3_aa: CATRPRGRNTQYF
cdr3_nt: TGTGCCACCCGGCCCCGGGGCAGAAATACGCAGTATTTT
j_call: TRBJ2-3
d_call: .
clone_size: .
v_call: TRBV6-5

cdr3_aa: CASSLPGGNTGELFF
cdr3_nt: TGCGCCAGCAGCTTGCCCGGGGGGAACACCGGGGAGCTGTTTTTT
j_call: TRBJ2-2
d_call: .
clone_size: .
v_call: TRBV5-1

cdr3_aa: CASSIGASGLKLYTDTQYF
cdr3_nt: TGTGCCAGTAGTATTGGGGCTAGCGGACTTAAACTTTACACAGATACGCAGTATTTT
j_call: TRBJ2-3
d_call: TRBD2
clone_size: .
v_call: TRBV19

cdr3_aa: CASSLEPQGASYEQYF
cdr3_nt: TGTGCCAGCAGCTTGGAACCCCAGGGGGCTTCCTACGAGCAGTACTTC
j_call: TRBJ2-7
d_call: TRBD1
clone_size: .
v_call: TRBV5-4

cdr3_aa: CASLSMGGISTTYEQYF
cdr3_nt: TGCGCCAGCCTTTCTATGGGAGGTATTTCCACCACCTACGAGCAGTACTTC
j_call: TRBJ2-7
d_call: .
clone_size: .
v_call: TRBV10-2